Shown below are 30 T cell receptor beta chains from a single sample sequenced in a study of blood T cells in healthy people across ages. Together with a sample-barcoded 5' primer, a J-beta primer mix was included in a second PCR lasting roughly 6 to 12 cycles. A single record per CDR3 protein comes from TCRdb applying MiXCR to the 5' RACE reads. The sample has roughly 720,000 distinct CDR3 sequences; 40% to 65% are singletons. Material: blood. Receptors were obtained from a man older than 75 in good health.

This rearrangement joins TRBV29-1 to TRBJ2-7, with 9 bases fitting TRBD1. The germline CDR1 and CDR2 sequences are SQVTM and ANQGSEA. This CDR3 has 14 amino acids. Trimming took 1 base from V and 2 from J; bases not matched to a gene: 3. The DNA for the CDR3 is TGCAGCGTTGAAGCCGGGACAGGGACCTACGAGCAGTACTTC. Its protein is CSVEAGTGTYEQYF.

Here the CDR3 DNA reads TGTGCCAGCAGTCCCAGCGGGAGTCCGGCCAATGAGCAGTTCTTC. Encoded protein: CASSPSGSPANEQFF. This chain joins TRBV3-1 and TRBJ2-1, with 8 positions matching TRBD2. Germline-derived CDR1 and CDR2 are LGHDT and YNNKEL (reference sequence). This CDR3 region has 15 residues. With 6 bases clipped from V and 6 bases from J, the junction kept 10 bases outside the gene matches.

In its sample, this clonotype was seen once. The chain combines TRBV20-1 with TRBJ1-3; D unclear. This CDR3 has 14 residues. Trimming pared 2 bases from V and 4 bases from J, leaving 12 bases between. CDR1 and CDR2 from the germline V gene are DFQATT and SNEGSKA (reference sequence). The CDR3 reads CSARPDPAGNTIYF. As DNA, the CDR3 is TGCAGTGCTAGACCCGACCCCGCCGGAAACACCATATATTTT.

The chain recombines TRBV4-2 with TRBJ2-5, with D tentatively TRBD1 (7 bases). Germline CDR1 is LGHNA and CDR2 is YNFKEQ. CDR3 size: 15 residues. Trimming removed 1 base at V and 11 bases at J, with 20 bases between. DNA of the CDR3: TGTGCCAGCAGCCAAGTTCGCGGGACAGATTGGGAGCAGTACTTC. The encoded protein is CASSQVRGTDWEQYF.

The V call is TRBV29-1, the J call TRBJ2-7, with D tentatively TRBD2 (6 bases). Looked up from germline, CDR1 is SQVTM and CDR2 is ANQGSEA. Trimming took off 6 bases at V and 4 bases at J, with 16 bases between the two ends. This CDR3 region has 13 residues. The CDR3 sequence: CSVLTGSVYEQYF. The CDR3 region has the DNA TGCAGCGTGCTTACCGGGAGCGTTTACGAGCAGTACTTC.

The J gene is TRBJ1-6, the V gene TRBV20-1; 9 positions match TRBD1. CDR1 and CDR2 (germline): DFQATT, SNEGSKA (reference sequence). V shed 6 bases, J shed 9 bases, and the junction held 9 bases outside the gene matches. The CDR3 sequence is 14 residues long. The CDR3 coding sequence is TGCAGTGCCAAGCCGGGACAGGGCATTTCACCCCTCCACTTT. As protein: CSAKPGQGISPLHF.

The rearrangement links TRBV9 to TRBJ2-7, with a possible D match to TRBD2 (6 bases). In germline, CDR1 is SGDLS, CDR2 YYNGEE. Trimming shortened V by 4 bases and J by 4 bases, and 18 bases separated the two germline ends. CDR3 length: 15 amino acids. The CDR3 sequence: CASSLGTGVGYEQYF. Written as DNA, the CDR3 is TGTGCCAGCAGCTTAGGGACTGGAGTGGGTTACGAGCAGTACTTC.

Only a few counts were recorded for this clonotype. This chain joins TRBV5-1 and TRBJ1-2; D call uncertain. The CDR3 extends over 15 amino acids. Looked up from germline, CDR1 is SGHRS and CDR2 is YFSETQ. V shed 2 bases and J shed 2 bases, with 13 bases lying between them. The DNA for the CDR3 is TGCGCCAGCAGCTTACTTCGCGGGGTGAACTATGGCTACACCTTC. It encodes CASSLLRGVNYGYTF.

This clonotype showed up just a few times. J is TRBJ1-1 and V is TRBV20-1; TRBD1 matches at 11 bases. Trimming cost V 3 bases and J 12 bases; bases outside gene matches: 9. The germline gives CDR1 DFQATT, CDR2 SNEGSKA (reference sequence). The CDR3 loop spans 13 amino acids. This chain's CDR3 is CSARIRGQGGTFF. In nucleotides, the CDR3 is TGCAGTGCTAGGATCAGGGGACAGGGGGGAACTTTCTTT.

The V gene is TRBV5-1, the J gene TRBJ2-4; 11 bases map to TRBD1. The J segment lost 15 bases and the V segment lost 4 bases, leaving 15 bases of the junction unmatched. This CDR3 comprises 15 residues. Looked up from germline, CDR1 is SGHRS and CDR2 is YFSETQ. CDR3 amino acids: CASSPDGQGADELYF. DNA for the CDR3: TGCGCCAGCAGCCCGGATGGACAGGGGGCTGACGAGCTGTACTTC.

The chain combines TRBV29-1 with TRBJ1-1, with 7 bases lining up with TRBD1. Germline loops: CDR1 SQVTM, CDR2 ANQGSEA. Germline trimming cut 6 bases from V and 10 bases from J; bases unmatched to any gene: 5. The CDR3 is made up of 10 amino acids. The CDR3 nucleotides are TGCAGCGTAGACAGGGCAGGAGCTTTCTTT. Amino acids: CSVDRAGAFF.

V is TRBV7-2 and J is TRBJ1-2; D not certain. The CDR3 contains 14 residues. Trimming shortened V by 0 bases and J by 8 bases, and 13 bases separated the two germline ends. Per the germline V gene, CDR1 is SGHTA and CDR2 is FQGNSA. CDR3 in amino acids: CASSLATTIQGYTF. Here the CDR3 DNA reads TGTGCCAGCAGCTTAGCGACGACCATACAGGGCTACACCTTC.

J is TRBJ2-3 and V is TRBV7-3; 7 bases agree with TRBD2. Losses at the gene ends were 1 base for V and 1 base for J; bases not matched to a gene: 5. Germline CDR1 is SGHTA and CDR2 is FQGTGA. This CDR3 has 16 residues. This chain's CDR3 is CASSLKAGVGTDTQYF. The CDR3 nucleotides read TGTGCCAGCAGCTTAAAGGCGGGAGTGGGCACAGATACGCAGTATTTT.

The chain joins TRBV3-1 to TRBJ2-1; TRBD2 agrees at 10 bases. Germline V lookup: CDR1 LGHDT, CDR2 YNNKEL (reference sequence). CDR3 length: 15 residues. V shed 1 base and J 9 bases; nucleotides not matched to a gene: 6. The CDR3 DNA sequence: TGTGCCAGCAGCCAAGCTAGCGGGAGAGGGGTTGAGCAGTTCTTC. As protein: CASSQASGRGVEQFF.

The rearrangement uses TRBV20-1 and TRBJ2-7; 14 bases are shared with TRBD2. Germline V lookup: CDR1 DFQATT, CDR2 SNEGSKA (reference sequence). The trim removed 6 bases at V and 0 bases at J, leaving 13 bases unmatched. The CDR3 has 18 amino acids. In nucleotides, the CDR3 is TGCAGTGCCGTGAGTTACACCGGGACTAGCGGGAGCTCCTACGAGCAGTACTTC. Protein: CSAVSYTGTSGSSYEQYF.

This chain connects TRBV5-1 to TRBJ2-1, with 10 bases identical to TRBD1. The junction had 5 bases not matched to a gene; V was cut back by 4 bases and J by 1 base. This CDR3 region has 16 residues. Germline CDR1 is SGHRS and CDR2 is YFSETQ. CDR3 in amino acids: CASSRWDRGSYNEQFF. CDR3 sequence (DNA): TGCGCCAGCAGCCGATGGGACAGGGGTTCCTACAATGAGCAGTTCTTC.

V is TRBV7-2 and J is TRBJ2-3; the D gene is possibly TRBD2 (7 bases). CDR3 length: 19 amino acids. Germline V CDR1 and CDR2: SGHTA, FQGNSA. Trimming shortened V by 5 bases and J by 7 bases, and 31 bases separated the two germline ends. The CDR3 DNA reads TGTGCCAGCAGCCTAGTAGGGGGGGTAGGACGAGCGGCACCGAATACGCAGTATTTT. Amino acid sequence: CASSLVGGVGRAAPNTQYF.

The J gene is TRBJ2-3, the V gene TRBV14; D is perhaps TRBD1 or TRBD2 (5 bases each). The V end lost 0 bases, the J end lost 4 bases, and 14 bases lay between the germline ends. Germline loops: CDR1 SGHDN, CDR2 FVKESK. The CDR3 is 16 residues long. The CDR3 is CASSQEGPPHPDTQYF. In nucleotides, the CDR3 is TGTGCCAGCAGCCAAGAGGGACCACCCCACCCAGATACGCAGTATTTT.

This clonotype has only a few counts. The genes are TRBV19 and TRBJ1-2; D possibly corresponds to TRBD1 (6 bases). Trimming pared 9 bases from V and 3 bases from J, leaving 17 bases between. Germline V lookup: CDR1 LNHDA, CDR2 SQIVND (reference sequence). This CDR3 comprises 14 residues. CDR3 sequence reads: CASLGASWDYGYTF. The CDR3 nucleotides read TGTGCCAGCCTGGGGGCTTCCTGGGACTATGGCTACACCTTC.

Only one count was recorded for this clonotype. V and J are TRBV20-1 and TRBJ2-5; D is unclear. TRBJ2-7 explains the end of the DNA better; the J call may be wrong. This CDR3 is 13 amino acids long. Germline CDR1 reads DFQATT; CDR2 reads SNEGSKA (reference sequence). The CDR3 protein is CSASPGFSYEQYF. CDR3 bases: TGCAGTGCAAGTCCCGGTTTCTCCTACGAGCAGTACTTC.

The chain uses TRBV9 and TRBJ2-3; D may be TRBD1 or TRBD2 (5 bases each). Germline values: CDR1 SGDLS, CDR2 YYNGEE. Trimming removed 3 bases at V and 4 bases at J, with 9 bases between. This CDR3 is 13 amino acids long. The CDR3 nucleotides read TGTGCCAGCAGCGGAGGGGTCGCAGATACGCAGTATTTT. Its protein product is CASSGGVADTQYF.

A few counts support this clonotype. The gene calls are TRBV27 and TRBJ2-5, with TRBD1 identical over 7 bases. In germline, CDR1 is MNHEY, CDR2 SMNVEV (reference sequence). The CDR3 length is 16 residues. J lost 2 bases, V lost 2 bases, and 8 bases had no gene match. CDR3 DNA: TGTGCCAGCAGTTTAGAGGGGGCGAAGTGGCAAGAGACCCAGTACTTC. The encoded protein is CASSLEGAKWQETQYF.

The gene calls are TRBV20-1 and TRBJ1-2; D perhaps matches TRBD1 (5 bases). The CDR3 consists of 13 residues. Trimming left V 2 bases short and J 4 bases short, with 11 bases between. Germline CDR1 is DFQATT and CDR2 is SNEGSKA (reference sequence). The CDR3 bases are TGCAGTGCTAGACAGGGTAATGTCTATGGCTACACCTTC. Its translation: CSARQGNVYGYTF.

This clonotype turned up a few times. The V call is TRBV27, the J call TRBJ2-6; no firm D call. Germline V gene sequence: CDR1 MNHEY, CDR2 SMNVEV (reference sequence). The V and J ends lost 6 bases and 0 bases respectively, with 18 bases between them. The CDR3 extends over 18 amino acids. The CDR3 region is CASSPFGVENSGANVLTF. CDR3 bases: TGTGCCAGCAGCCCGTTCGGCGTGGAAAACTCTGGGGCCAACGTCCTGACTTTC.

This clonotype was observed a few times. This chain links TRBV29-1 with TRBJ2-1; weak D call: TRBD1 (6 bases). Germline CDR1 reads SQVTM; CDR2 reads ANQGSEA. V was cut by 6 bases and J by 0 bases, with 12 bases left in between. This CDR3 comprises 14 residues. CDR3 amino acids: CSVTGNSSYNEQFF. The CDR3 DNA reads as TGCAGCGTAACAGGGAACAGCTCCTACAATGAGCAGTTCTTC.

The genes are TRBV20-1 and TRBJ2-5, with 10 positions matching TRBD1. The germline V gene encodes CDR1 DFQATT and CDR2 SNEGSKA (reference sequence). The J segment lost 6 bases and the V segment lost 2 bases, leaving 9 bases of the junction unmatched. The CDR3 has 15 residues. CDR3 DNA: TGCAGTGCTAGACAAGGGACAGGGGTCCTGCAGACCCAGTACTTC. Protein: CSARQGTGVLQTQYF.

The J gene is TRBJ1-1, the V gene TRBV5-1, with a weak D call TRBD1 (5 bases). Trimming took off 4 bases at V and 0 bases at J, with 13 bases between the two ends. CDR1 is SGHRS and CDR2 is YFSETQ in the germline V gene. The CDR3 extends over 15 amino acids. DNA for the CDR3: TGCGCCAGCAGCCCACGGACACTCTTGAACACTGAAGCTTTCTTT. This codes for CASSPRTLLNTEAFF. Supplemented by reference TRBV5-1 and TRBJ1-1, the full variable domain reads KAGVTQTPRYLIKTRGQQVTLSCSPISGHRSVSWYQQTPGQGLQFLFEYFSETQRNKGNFPGRFSGRQFSNSRSEMNVSTLELGDSALYLCASSPRTLLNTEAFFGQGTRLTVV.

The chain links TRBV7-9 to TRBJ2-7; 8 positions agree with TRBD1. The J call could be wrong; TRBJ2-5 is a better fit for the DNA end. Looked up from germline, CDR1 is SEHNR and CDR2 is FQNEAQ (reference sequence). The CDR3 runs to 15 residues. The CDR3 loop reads CASSFSTGERETQYF. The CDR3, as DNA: TGTGCCAGCAGCTTCTCGACAGGGGAAAGAGAGACCCAGTACTTC.

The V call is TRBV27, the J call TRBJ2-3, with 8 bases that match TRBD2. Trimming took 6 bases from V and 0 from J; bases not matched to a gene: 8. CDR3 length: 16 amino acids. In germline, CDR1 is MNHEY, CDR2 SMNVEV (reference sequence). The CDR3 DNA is TGTGCCAGCAGCAAATTACTAGCGGCTAGCACAGATACGCAGTATTTT. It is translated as CASSKLLAASTDTQYF.

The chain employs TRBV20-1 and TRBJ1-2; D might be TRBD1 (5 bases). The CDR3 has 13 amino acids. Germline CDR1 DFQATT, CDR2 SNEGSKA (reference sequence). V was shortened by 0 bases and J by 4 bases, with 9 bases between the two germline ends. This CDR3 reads CSARESQGYGYTF. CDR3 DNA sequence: TGCAGTGCTAGAGAGTCTCAGGGCTATGGCTACACCTTC.